This is a list of T cell receptor beta chains from one sample in a study of T cell changes during pregnancy in multiple sclerosis. The data were produced by immunoSEQ multiplex PCR, yet TCRdb's version contains in-frame clones alone and is incomplete. Of around 40,000 clones detected, around nine tenths appear once; the ten largest clones hold roughly 0.5%. This sample comprised CD4+ T cells from peripheral blood mononuclear cells, obtained in the first trimester of pregnancy. Every receptor here comes from a female donor in good health, enrolled as a control in a pregnancy study. Each CDR3 is given with its conserved first and last residue. D genes are given only for firm matches. Clone sizes are given selectively: once, few, many, or a class where the clone is expanded.

D	V	size	J	DNA	CDR3
TRBD1	TRBV2	-	TRBJ1-2	TGTGCCAGCAGCACGCGGGACAGGCACGGCTACACCTTC	CASSTRDRHGYTF
TRBD1	TRBV19	-	TRBJ2-7	TGTGCCACCGCTGACAGGGGAGGACGAGAGCAGTACTTC	CATADRGGREQYF
-	TRBV9	-	TRBJ1-4	TGTGCCAGCAGCGTAGGGACTTGGCTTGAAAAACTGTTTTTT	CASSVGTWLEKLFF
TRBD1	TRBV6-5	-	TRBJ2-3	TGTGCCAGCAGCCGACAGGGTTATACGCAGTATTTT	CASSRQGYTQYF
TRBD1	TRBV4-2	few	TRBJ2-7	TGTGCCAGCAGCCAATCAGGGACCCAGGGGGCGACGGGGAAGGCTCGGGAGCAGTACTTC	CASSQSGTQGATGKAREQYF
TRBD2	TRBV5-8	-	TRBJ2-1	TGTGCCAGCAGCTTGGCGTCGGGGGGGCTGGGCAATGAGCAGTTCTTC	CASSLASGGLGNEQFF
TRBD1	TRBV4-3	-	TRBJ2-3	TGCGCCAGCAGCCATTCCTCACGCCGGCAGGGGGCTGGCGATACGCAGTATTTT	CASSHSSRRQGAGDTQYF
-	TRBV14	-	TRBJ1-6	TGTGCCAGCAGCACAGGTCGAACCTATAATTCACCCCTCCACTTT	CASSTGRTYNSPLHF
-	TRBV7-4	-	TRBJ1-3	TGTGCCAGCAGCCCCCTTGGAAACACCATATATTTT	CASSPLGNTIYF
-	TRBV2	-	TRBJ1-2	TGTGCCAGCACCGAAGCCCATCTGGGGAGAGGCTATGGCTACACCTTC	CASTEAHLGRGYGYTF
TRBD1	TRBV9	-	TRBJ1-2	TGTGCCAGCAGCGCAGCCGGGACAGGGACCTATGGCTACACCTTC	CASSAAGTGTYGYTF
TRBD2	TRBV2	-	TRBJ2-1	TGTGCCAGCAGTGAAGGGGGGGGCTACAATGAGCAGTTCTTC	CASSEGGGYNEQFF
TRBD1	TRBV6-6	-	TRBJ2-5	TGTGCGAGTCAGGGACAGGGACAAGAGACCCAGTACTTC	CASQGQGQETQYF
-	TRBV5-8	-	TRBJ2-6	TGTGCCAGCAGCCTGCCCAGCTCTGGGGCCAACGTCCTGACTTTC	CASSLPSSGANVLTF
-	TRBV2	-	TRBJ2-5	TGTGCCAGCAGCCTCCTCCATTTTGCAGGGGAGACCCAGTACTTC	CASSLLHFAGETQYF
TRBD1	TRBV6-5	once	TRBJ1-2	TGTGCCAGCAGTTACTCGATTGTGACAGGGGGCGGTTTCTACACCTTC	CASSYSIVTGGGFYTF
TRBD1	TRBV19	-	TRBJ1-5	TGTGCCAGTAGTAGTCGGACAGGGGACTACAATCAGCCCCAGCATTTT	CASSSRTGDYNQPQHF
-	TRBV28	-	TRBJ1-2	TGTGCCAGCAGTTTGCCCCAGGGCACTGGCTACACCTTC	CASSLPQGTGYTF
TRBD1	TRBV6-5	-	TRBJ1-6	TGTGCCACCGGGACAGGGAATTCACCCCTCCACTTT	CATGTGNSPLHF
-	TRBV7-9	-	TRBJ2-7	TGTGCCAGCAGCTTAGGAACAGGAGCCTACGAGCAGTACTTC	CASSLGTGAYEQYF
TRBD1	TRBV27	-	TRBJ1-6	TGTGCCAGCAGTCCAGGACAGGGTTGGACTGGCGGTTCACCCCTCCACTTT	CASSPGQGWTGGSPLHF
-	TRBV29-1	-	TRBJ1-2	TGCAGCGTTGACGATAGTCGAAATGGCTACACCTTC	CSVDDSRNGYTF
-	TRBV11-2	-	TRBJ2-5	TGTGCCAGCAGCTTAGGGGGCCTCGAAGAGACCCAGTACTTC	CASSLGGLEETQYF
TRBD1	TRBV9	-	TRBJ2-7	TGTGCCAGCAGCGTAGCCCCGGGACAGACCTACGAGCAGTACTTC	CASSVAPGQTYEQYF
-	TRBV21-1	-	TRBJ2-6	TGTGCCAGCTTAGGGGGTACTGGGGCCAACGTCCTGACTTTC	CASLGGTGANVLTF
-	TRBV7-2	-	TRBJ2-5	TGTGCCAGCAGAGCCCCCGGGAAAGAGACCCAGTACTTC	CASRAPGKETQYF
-	TRBV7-8	-	TRBJ1-5	TGTGCCAGCAGCTTAGCCGGGTACCAGCCCCAGCATTTT	CASSLAGYQPQHF
-	TRBV2	-	TRBJ1-2	TGTGCCAGCAGTGCTGCAGGCGACTATGGCTACACCTTC	CASSAAGDYGYTF
TRBD1	TRBV18	-	TRBJ1-1	TGTGCCAGCTCACCCGGGACAGCGAACACTGAAGCTTTCTTT	CASSPGTANTEAFF
TRBD1	TRBV28	-	TRBJ2-7	TGTGCCAGCAGAGGCCGGGACAGGGGTTCGTCCTACGAGCAGTACTTC	CASRGRDRGSSYEQYF
-	TRBV4-2	-	TRBJ1-3	TGTGCCAGCAGCCAAGACACAGGGACGGCTGGAAACACCATATATTTT	CASSQDTGTAGNTIYF
-	TRBV7-2	-	TRBJ1-3	TGTGCCAGCAGCGCGTTGGCTAGCTCTGGAAACACCATATATTTT	CASSALASSGNTIYF
-	TRBV18	once	TRBJ1-1	TGTGCCAGCTCACTTAACCCACCTGCGGGAGGCACTGAAGCTTTCTTT	CASSLNPPAGGTEAFF
-	TRBV7-2	-	TRBJ1-3	TGTGCCAGCAGCTTATCCGGGCGGGCTGGAAACACCATATATTTT	CASSLSGRAGNTIYF
TRBD2	TRBV19	-	TRBJ2-5	TGTGCCAGTAGTTCTAGCGGGGCTCTAAAAGAGACCCAGTACTTC	CASSSSGALKETQYF
-	TRBV30	-	TRBJ1-2	TGTGCCTGGAGCTTACCAGGGACAAGACGAGATTATGGCTACACCTTC	CAWSLPGTRRDYGYTF
-	TRBV6-5	-	TRBJ2-7	TGTGCCAGCAGTTCACCGGGGGGCTCGGGCGAGCAGTACTTC	CASSSPGGSGEQYF
-	TRBV14	-	TRBJ2-7	TGTGCCAGCAGCCAAGGAGGGGGGGTCTACGAGCAGTACTTC	CASSQGGGVYEQYF
-	TRBV2	few	TRBJ1-6	TGTGCCAGCAGTGTGGGGGCACTCGTCAATTCACCCCTCCACTTT	CASSVGALVNSPLHF
TRBD1	TRBV7-2	-	TRBJ1-6	TGTGCCAGCAGCTTCGGGGACAGGGAAGGGCCCCTCCACTTT	CASSFGDREGPLHF
-	TRBV7-9	once	TRBJ1-1	TGTGCCAGCAGCTTAGTGGCGAACACTGAAGCTTTCTTT	CASSLVANTEAFF
TRBD1	TRBV28	-	TRBJ2-7	TGTGCCAGCAGTTCCACTAGACAGGGGCCCTCCTACGAGCAGTACTTC	CASSSTRQGPSYEQYF
-	TRBV29-1	-	TRBJ1-1	TGCAGCGTTGGCTATTACACTGAAGCTTTCTTT	CSVGYYTEAFF
TRBD2	TRBV5-1	-	TRBJ2-7	TGCGCCAGCAGCTTGGCCGGCGGGGGGCTATACGAGCAGTACTTC	CASSLAGGGLYEQYF
TRBD1	TRBV18	-	TRBJ1-1	TGTGCCAGCTCACCGGGACAGGCTATCGCCGCTTTCTTT	CASSPGQAIAAFF
-	TRBV6-5	-	TRBJ1-1	TGTGCCAGCAAATCCCCAACACAGAACACTGAAGCTTTCTTT	CASKSPTQNTEAFF